The TCR beta chain under discussion was sequenced for a study of response to subunit inactivated influenza vaccine (dated by TCRdb to between 2017 and 2018). For the wider study: To follow how T cells responded to a trivalent subunit inactivated influenza vaccine, the researchers relied on deep quantitative profiling of the T cell receptor repertoire.

This clonotype was seen at least ten times. There is no known antigen for this receptor. No per-base quality is available; no much larger clone lies one base away. Library generation was performed with RT-PCR. TCRdb names Illumina HiSeq 2500 as the instrument used. TCRdb reworked the public reads: Q25 trimming with fastp, MiXCR clone assembly, productive beta chains retained. Records with the same CDR3 protein are collapsed into one entry carrying the most frequent genes and DNA. The sample data list approximately 500,000 distinct CDR3 sequences, and less than 25% of these were observed just once. Approximately 3% of the sample belongs to the ten largest clones. Study-wide findings and limitations: The authors proposed that each seasonal influenza vaccination may bring in only a limited number of new T cells.

From the cysteine up to the phenylalanine, the CDR3 has a length of 15 residues. Only the CDR3 DNA is retained, 45 bases long and in frame from the first base. V loses 1 base, J loses 4 bases, and the germline ends lie 13 bases apart. CDR1 and CDR2 are drawn from the germline V gene: SGHTA, FQGNSA. Another study also made use of these data, one on T cells expressing NK-cell markers. The second study's paper adds: 5'RACE template switching, by which a universal primer site and unique molecular identifiers were added, was used to make TCR beta cDNA libraries. TCR beta-chain repertoires were profiled in sorted CD3+CD56+NKG2C+, CD3+CD56+NKG2C- and CD3+CD56-NKG2C+ T-cell subsets from eight donors. Among the eight sequenced donors, only one was HCMV-seronegative, while the other seven were HCMV-seropositive. In several experiments an anti-gammadeltaTCR antibody was added to restrict sorting to alphabetaTCR-expressing T cells. In roughly 6 donors, the dominant CD3+CD56+NKG2C+ clonotypes ranked among the top 10 CD8+ clonotypes, making up about 1.0-8% of CD8+ T cells. Those dominant clonotypes were again the most abundant among CD3+CD56-NKG2C+ cells in a handful of donors, at about 28.3-60.1%. It remained unclear whether the expanded NKG2C-expressing T cell clones were specific for HCMV antigens. The eight sequenced donors were randomly selected healthy volunteers, three men and five women. HCMV-specific IgG was detected in serum with a commercial ELISA kit to determine HCMV serostatus. Ficoll density gradient centrifugation was used to isolate peripheral blood mononuclear cells from blood. Using Miltenyi isolation kits, CD4+ and CD8+ T cells were isolated from PBMC through magnetic immunoseparation. cDNA synthesis was primed from the TCR beta constant segment, followed by two successive PCR amplification steps. Illumina HiSeq 2000/2500, MiSeq or NextSeq was used to sequence libraries as 2 x 150 bp reads. MIGEC was used to demultiplex reads and group reads by UMI, and MiTCR was used to assemble and quantify clonotypes. To remove erroneous sequences, TCR cDNA sequences were retained only when supported by two or more reads. Downstream repertoire analysis used the tcR package, and clonotypes were matched across fractions by CDR3 nucleotide sequence plus V segment. VDJmatch was used to annotate antigen specificity against VDJdb, with one amino acid substitution in CDR3 allowed.

The chain couples TRBV7-2 to TRBJ2-5; perhaps TRBD2 is the D gene, with 5 bases matching. This TCR was sampled from a man aged 50 to 59 who received an inactivated influenza vaccine. Donor details come from another sample of the same person, matched by shared clones. Sequenced here: CD4+ T cells sorted from PBMCs, sampled less than 13 days after vaccination. The sequenced DNA: TGTGCCAGCAGCTTAGTAGTGACTATTTCAGAGACCCAGTACTTC. Its translation reads: CASSLVVTISETQYF.